This T cell receptor beta chain was observed in a study of CD8 T cells in Susac syndrome. Of note for this clonotype: Its antigen remains unidentified.

Random hexamers were used to reverse transcribe roughly 0.45 to 1 ug of RNA. Across 54 Vbeta and 13 Jbeta, TCR beta CDR3 was amplified with immunoSEQ multiplex PCR. TCRdb re-called the immunoSEQ multiplex PCR reads with MiXCR, one entry per CDR3 protein. The profile covers almost 450,000 distinct CDR3 sequences, with around 85% appearing a single time and about 0.12% taken by the ten largest. Relapsing-remitting disease, either stable or active, was present in the multiple sclerosis controls, who were treatment-naive patients. Study outcomes and limitations: The study's TCR sequencing and HLA analysis drew on a certain number of individuals. That number was acknowledged as relatively small.

The V end lost 4 bases, the J end lost 2 bases, and 16 bases lay between the germline ends. Looked up from germline, CDR1 is SEHNR and CDR2 is FQNEAQ (reference sequence). There are 16 residues in the CDR3. The source of this sequence is a human donor with multiple sclerosis. The rearrangement joins TRBV7-9 to TRBJ2-3; D perhaps matches TRBD2 (6 bases). What was sequenced was CD8+ T cells from PBMCs. As DNA, the CDR3 is TGTGCCAGCAGCTCGTTGGGAGGCGGAATCACAGATACGCAGTATTTT. It translates to CASSSLGGGITDTQYF.